This is a list of T cell receptor beta chains from one sample in a study of PD-1 blockade in classical Hodgkin lymphoma. The protocol was immunoSEQ multiplex PCR, while the TCRdb copy is restricted to in-frame clones and leaves out a portion. The sample records over 25,000 clones, roughly four fifths being singletons. The source was peripheral blood mononuclear cells (PBMCs), collected before the second cycle of nivolumab. These receptors came from a human donor with classical Hodgkin lymphoma. Each CDR3 is given with its conserved first and last residue. Fields, in order: CDR3 protein, CDR3 length, V gene, J gene.

CDR3: CASSPGRYGYTF; length: 12; V: TRBV5-6; J: TRBJ1-2
CDR3: CAARAGIRTEAFF; length: 13; V: TRBV19; J: TRBJ1-1
CDR3: CATSRDRPGKNEKLFF; length: 16; V: TRBV15; J: TRBJ1-4
CDR3: CASRGAAEGEKLFF; length: 14; V: TRBV9; J: TRBJ1-4
CDR3: CASRIGTVNSPLHF; length: 14; V: TRBV6-6; J: TRBJ1-6
CDR3: CASSSTNPVWGYKNIQYF; length: 18; V: TRBV7-9; J: TRBJ2-4
CDR3: CASSADSSFYGYTF; length: 14; V: TRBV6-6; J: TRBJ1-2
CDR3: CAGGMQGSSHYEQYF; length: 15; V: TRBV7-9; J: TRBJ2-7
CDR3: CASSRDGSGSYNEQFF; length: 16; V: TRBV5-1; J: TRBJ2-1
CDR3: CASSWDSFSPEAFF; length: 14; V: TRBV2; J: TRBJ1-1
CDR3: CASGGQGRSNQPQHF; length: 15; V: TRBV2; J: TRBJ1-5
CDR3: CATSRQGANGYTF; length: 13; V: TRBV15; J: TRBJ1-2
CDR3: CASSNQGQGAYEQYF; length: 15; V: TRBV28; J: TRBJ2-7
CDR3: CASSPGDGYEQYF; length: 13; V: TRBV7-6; J: TRBJ2-7
CDR3: CASSRDPAGLRIPEAFF; length: 17; V: TRBV28; J: TRBJ1-1
CDR3: CATSRDSQETQYF; length: 13; V: TRBV15; J: TRBJ2-5
CDR3: CASSLDRIKVMNYGYTF; length: 17; V: TRBV7-8; J: TRBJ1-2
CDR3: CASRAYWGQAQPQHF; length: 15; V: TRBV7-3; J: TRBJ1-5
CDR3: CASSQDLSSYNSPLHF; length: 16; V: TRBV4-3; J: TRBJ1-6
CDR3: CSVLTSGDTQYF; length: 12; V: TRBV29-1; J: TRBJ2-3
CDR3: CASSLYGIGGQTYEQYF; length: 17; V: TRBV27; J: TRBJ2-7